This T cell receptor (beta chain) is drawn from a study of shared clonotypes between healthy human individuals. Study outcomes and limitations: Rarefaction revealed incomplete sorted-subset sequencing despite large depth.

This was a deep-level run. Using immunoSEQ multiplex PCR, the repertoire was profiled, and TCRdb retains in-frame clones only, with some absent. The table lists about 2.3 million clones, approximately 93% of them singletons. Caucasian adults living in Nashville, Tennessee, provided all samples. This clone was detected once. Its cognate antigen is unknown. Other DNA sequences in the same sample also yield this CDR3. V gave up 0 bases and J gave up 4 bases, with 10 bases separating them. The germline gives CDR1 MNHEY, CDR2 SVGAGI. The CDR3 contains 15 residues. Sample: naive CD4+ T cells from PBMCs. Subset denoted: CD45RA+ positively selected. This chain connects TRBV6-5 to TRBJ1-5, with D possibly matching TRBD1 (6 bases). This sequence originates from a man in his late teens or twenties in good health. Some clones in this sample may be carry-over from other donors' samples. The CDR3, as DNA: TGTGCCAGCAGTTACTCGGGGGGCGGTAATCAGCCCCAGCATTTT. It specifies CASSYSGGGNQPQHF.